The source of this T cell receptor (beta chain) is a study of tumour-infiltrating T cells in Burkitt lymphoma. Across the study: Patients covered every epidemiological subtype of Burkitt lymphoma.

The CDR3 consists of 17 residues. Germline CDR1 SGHVS, CDR2 FQNEAQ. The V gene lost 2 bases and the J gene lost 4 bases, with 20 bases spanning the gap. Sequencing used immunoSEQ multiplex PCR; TCRdb keeps in-frame clones, though not all of them. The repertoire holds some 1,100 clones, with about 16% as singletons. Sequencing was done on a sample of tumor tissue. The receptor was isolated from a human donor with Burkitt lymphoma. V is TRBV7-8 and J is TRBJ1-2, with TRBD1 as a possible D gene (5 bases). CDR3 protein: CASSLLGGARSVYGYTF. The CDR3 DNA sequence: TGTGCCAGCAGCTTATTAGGAGGGGCGCGATCCGTCTATGGCTACACCTTC.